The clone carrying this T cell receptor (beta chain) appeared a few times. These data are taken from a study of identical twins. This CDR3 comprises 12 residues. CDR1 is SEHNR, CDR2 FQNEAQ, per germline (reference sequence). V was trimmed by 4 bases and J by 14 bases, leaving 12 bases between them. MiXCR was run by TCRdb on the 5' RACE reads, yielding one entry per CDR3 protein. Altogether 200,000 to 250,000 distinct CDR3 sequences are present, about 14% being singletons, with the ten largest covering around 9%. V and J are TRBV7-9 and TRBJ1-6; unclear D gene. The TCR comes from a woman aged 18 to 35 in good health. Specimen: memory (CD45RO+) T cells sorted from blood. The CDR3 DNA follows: TGTGCCAGCAGCTCCTACAGAGAAACCCTCCACTTT. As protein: CASSSYRETLHF.